Each of the 20 T cell receptor beta chains below was sequenced from the same sample in a study of blood T cell repertoires in COVID-19. Method: immunoSEQ multiplex PCR; TCRdb's copy keeps in-frame clones and lacks some. The table lists approximately 150,000 clones, roughly 84% of them singletons. Sequencing was performed on peripheral blood. The receptors here all came from a man aged 55 to 70 with acute or convalescent COVID-19.

The chain links TRBV10-3 to TRBJ2-5; weak D call: TRBD2 (7 bases). Germline CDR1 and CDR2: ENHRY and SYGVKD. V lost 6 bases to trimming and J lost 5 bases, with 16 bases between them. CDR3 length: 14 residues. The DNA of the CDR3 is TGTGCCATCAGGGGGGCCGGGACTACTGAGACCCAGTACTTC. Protein product: CAIRGAGTTETQYF.

This clone is a singleton in its sample. V usage is TRBV3-1 (or the pseudogene TRBV3-2) and J usage is TRBJ2-3; possible D gene TRBD2, 5 bases. The germline V gene encodes CDR1 LGHDT and CDR2 YNNKEL (reference sequence). Deletions cut 1 base from V and 10 bases from J, with 18 bases between. CDR3 length equals 15 residues. The CDR3 loop is CASSQAGGPTGAQYF. CDR3 nucleotides: TGTGCCAGCAGCCAAGCTGGAGGACCGACGGGCGCGCAGTATTTT.

This clone appeared a few times. Within the sample, other DNA sequences also encode this same CDR3. This chain uses TRBV2 with TRBJ2-3; 10 bases match TRBD1. The CDR3 is 15 residues long. Germline trimming cut 5 bases from V and 3 bases from J; bases unmatched to any gene: 5. CDR1 SNHLY and CDR2 FYNNEI come from the germline V gene. This chain's CDR3 is CASSTDRGQTDTQYF. For the CDR3, the DNA is TGTGCCAGCAGTACCGACAGGGGGCAAACAGATACGCAGTATTTT.

This chain links TRBV3-1 (or the pseudogene TRBV3-2) with TRBJ2-2; unclear D gene. Trimming took off 1 base at V and 5 bases at J, with 8 bases between the two ends. Looked up from germline, CDR1 is LGHDT and CDR2 is YNNKEL (reference sequence). CDR3 size: 14 residues. Here the CDR3 DNA reads TGTGCCAGCAGCCAAGGGCGGCTTACCGGGGAGCTGTTTTTT. Protein sequence: CASSQGRLTGELFF.

This chain uses TRBV5-1 with TRBJ2-2; no clear D gene. V was trimmed by 0 bases and J by 0 bases, leaving 6 bases between them. Germline assignment: CDR1 SGHRS and CDR2 YFSETQ. CDR3 length: 15 residues. DNA of the CDR3: TGCGCCAGCAGCTTGGACACGACGAACACCGGGGAGCTGTTTTTT. Amino acids: CASSLDTTNTGELFF.

The rearrangement joins TRBV7-2 to TRBJ2-1; 13 nucleotides agree with TRBD2. The germline CDR1 and CDR2 sequences are SGHTA and FQGNSA. This CDR3 spans 15 amino acids. The trim removed 6 bases at V and 9 bases at J, leaving 8 bases unmatched. The DNA for the CDR3 is TGTGCCAGCAGGGAGGGACTAGCGGGAAACTTTGAGCAGTTCTTC. Translated, it gives CASREGLAGNFEQFF.

The rearrangement uses TRBV20-1 and TRBJ1-1, with TRBD1 as a possible D gene (6 bases). CDR3 length: 11 residues. Trimming took 6 bases from V and 6 from J, leaving 11 bases between them. Germline CDR1 is DFQATT and CDR2 is SNEGSKA (reference sequence). The CDR3 region is CSATTGSEAFF. CDR3 coding DNA: TGCAGTGCCACCACAGGGTCTGAAGCTTTCTTT.

This chain links TRBV6-1 with TRBJ2-4; D unresolved. V shed 1 base and J shed 5 bases, with 3 bases lying between them. CDR3 length: 12 amino acids. CDR1 is MNHNS, CDR2 SASEGT, per germline. The CDR3: CASSEVENIQYF. The CDR3 nucleotides are TGTGCCAGCAGTGAAGTAGAAAACATTCAGTACTTC.

The chain recombines TRBV5-8 with TRBJ1-2; D is perhaps TRBD1 (5 bases). The CDR3 has 15 residues. V was cut by 0 bases and J by 6 bases, with 15 bases left in between. Germline assignment: CDR1 SGHTS and CDR2 YDEGEE. CDR3 sequence (DNA): TGTGCCAGCAGCTTGGAGGGCAGGGATGTAGATGGCTACACCTTC. Translated, it gives CASSLEGRDVDGYTF. The variable domain in full, with the rest retrieved from reference TRBV5-8 and TRBJ1-2, is EAGVTQSPTHLIKTRGQQATLRCSPISGHTSVYWYQQALGLGLQFLLWYDEGEERNRGNFPPRFSGRQFPNYSSELNVNALELEDSALYLCASSLEGRDVDGYTFGSGTRLTVV.

The chain is built from TRBV10-3 and TRBJ2-3; 15 positions agree with TRBD2. The length of the CDR3 is 17 residues. The junction had 8 bases not matched to a gene; V was cut back by 6 bases and J by 4 bases. The germline V gene has CDR1 ENHRY and CDR2 SYGVKD. The CDR3 DNA reads TGTGCCATCAGCCGAAAAGGACTAGCGGGGGGGCCAGATACGCAGTATTTT. Protein: CAISRKGLAGGPDTQYF.

This clone was seen only a few times. This chain connects TRBV10-3 to TRBJ1-1; D gene unclear. The CDR3 is made up of 13 amino acids. The V end lost 6 bases, the J end lost 0 bases, and 8 bases lay between the germline ends. Germline lookup yields CDR1 ENHRY and CDR2 SYGVKD. As DNA, the CDR3 is TGTGCCATCAGGGCCGAAATGAACACTGAAGCTTTCTTT. It encodes CAIRAEMNTEAFF.

This chain connects TRBV6-5 to TRBJ1-2, with D unclear. The germline CDR1 and CDR2 sequences are MNHEY and SVGAGI. V was trimmed by 2 bases and J by 7 bases, leaving 14 bases between them. The CDR3 sequence is 14 residues long. CDR3 in DNA: TGTGCCAGCAGTTACGAGGCCCTCCCCGGTGGCTACACCTTC. As protein: CASSYEALPGGYTF.

The chain employs TRBV6-2 or TRBV6-3 and TRBJ1-3, with D possibly being TRBD1 (6 bases). The ends were cut back, 5 bases at V and 0 bases at J, with 14 bases in the middle. This CDR3 is 16 amino acids long. The germline V gene has CDR1 MNHEY and CDR2 SVGEGT. CDR3 in amino acids: CASSNPRGRSGNTIYF. The CDR3 DNA is TGTGCCAGCAGTAACCCCAGGGGCCGCTCTGGAAACACCATATATTTT.

This clone has ten or more counts. The CDR3 sequence: CASSVRQGANTGELFF. The DNA of the CDR3 is TGTGCCAGCAGCGTACGACAGGGGGCAAACACCGGGGAGCTGTTTTTT. This chain joins TRBV9 and TRBJ2-2, with TRBD1 matching 10 bases. V was clipped by 1 base and J by 2 bases; unmatched bases: 2. The germline CDR1 and CDR2 sequences are SGDLS and YYNGEE. The CDR3 spans 16 residues.

The genes are TRBV2 and TRBJ1-6; D might be TRBD1 (6 bases). V was cut by 5 bases and J by 7 bases, with 15 bases left in between. The CDR3 sequence is 15 residues long. Germline V gives CDR1 SNHLY, CDR2 FYNNEI. The CDR3 DNA sequence: TGTGCCAGCAGTTTTAGTAGGACAGCAAATTCACCCCTCCACTTT. Protein sequence: CASSFSRTANSPLHF.

The chain employs TRBV3-1 (or the pseudogene TRBV3-2) and TRBJ2-1, with 11 bases fitting TRBD2. The length of the CDR3 is 16 residues. Trimming cost V 0 bases and J 9 bases; bases outside gene matches: 7. Germline V gives CDR1 LGHDT, CDR2 YNNKEL (reference sequence). The CDR3 DNA follows: TGTGCCAGCAGCCAAGAACCGGGACTAGCGGTCGGTGAGCAGTTCTTC. This gives the protein CASSQEPGLAVGEQFF.

J is TRBJ2-7 and V is TRBV11-2, with 7 positions matching TRBD2. The germline V gene encodes CDR1 SGHAT and CDR2 FQNNGV. V was clipped by 8 bases and J by 2 bases; unmatched bases: 9. The CDR3 runs to 14 residues. The CDR3 DNA sequence: TGTGCCAGCCGATCGGGAGGATTTACCTACGAGCAGTACTTC. Translation: CASRSGGFTYEQYF. The whole variable domain, filled in from reference TRBV11-2 and TRBJ2-7, reads EAGVAQSPRYKIIEKRQSVAFWCNPISGHATLYWYQQILGQGPKLLIQFQNNGVVDDSQLPKDRFSAERLKGVDSTLKIQPAKLEDSAVYLCASRSGGFTYEQYFGPGTRLTVT.

This chain joins TRBV18 and TRBJ1-5, with D uncertain. V was shortened by 2 bases and J by 1 base, with 9 bases between the two germline ends. CDR1 and CDR2 from the germline V gene are KGHSH and LQKENI. This CDR3 spans 15 amino acids. In DNA, the CDR3 is TGTGCCAGCTCACCAGAGGGTTTGAGCAATCAGCCCCAGCATTTT. Protein sequence: CASSPEGLSNQPQHF.

The genes are TRBV2 and TRBJ1-5; 9 positions match TRBD1. Germline loops: CDR1 SNHLY, CDR2 FYNNEI. Trimming took 6 bases from V and 1 from J; bases not matched to a gene: 4. The CDR3 length is 15 residues. This CDR3 reads CASRGQGLSNQPQHF. CDR3 in DNA: TGTGCCAGCAGGGGACAGGGTTTGAGCAATCAGCCCCAGCATTTT.

In this sample, this clone turned up a few times. The V gene is TRBV7-8, the J gene TRBJ1-2, with 10 bases fitting TRBD1. The CDR3 has 15 residues. V was clipped by 5 bases and J by 0 bases; unmatched bases: 3. The germline CDR1 and CDR2 sequences are SGHVS and FQNEAQ. CDR3 region: CASSLDRGPNYGYTF. The DNA for the CDR3 is TGTGCCAGCAGCCTTGACAGGGGGCCTAACTATGGCTACACCTTC. The full variable domain, rest sourced from reference TRBV7-8 and TRBJ1-2, is GAGVSQSPRYKVAKRGQDVALRCDPISGHVSLFWYQQALGQGPEFLTYFQNEAQLDKSGLPSDRFFAERPEGSVSTLKIQRTQQEDSAVYLCASSLDRGPNYGYTFGSGTRLTVV.